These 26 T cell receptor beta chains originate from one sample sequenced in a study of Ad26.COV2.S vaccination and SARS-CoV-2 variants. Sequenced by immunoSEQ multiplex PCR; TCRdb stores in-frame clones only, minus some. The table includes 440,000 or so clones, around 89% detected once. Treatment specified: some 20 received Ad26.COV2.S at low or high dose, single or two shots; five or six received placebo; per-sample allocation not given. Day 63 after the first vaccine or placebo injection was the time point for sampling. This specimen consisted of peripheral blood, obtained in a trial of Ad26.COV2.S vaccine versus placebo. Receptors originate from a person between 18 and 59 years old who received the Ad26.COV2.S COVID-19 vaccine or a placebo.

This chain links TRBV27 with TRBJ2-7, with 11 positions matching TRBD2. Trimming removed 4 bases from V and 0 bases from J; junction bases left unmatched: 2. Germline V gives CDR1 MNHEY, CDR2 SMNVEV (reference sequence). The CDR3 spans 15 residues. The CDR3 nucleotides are TGTGCCAGCAGTTCTAGCGGGAGGAGCTCCTACGAGCAGTACTTC. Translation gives CASSSSGRSSYEQYF.

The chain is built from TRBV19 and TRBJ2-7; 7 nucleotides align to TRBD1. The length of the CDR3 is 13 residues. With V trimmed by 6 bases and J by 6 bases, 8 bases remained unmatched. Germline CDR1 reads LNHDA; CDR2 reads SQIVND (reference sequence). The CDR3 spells CASRTTGASEQYF. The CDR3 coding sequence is TGTGCCAGTAGGACAACAGGGGCGAGCGAGCAGTACTTC.

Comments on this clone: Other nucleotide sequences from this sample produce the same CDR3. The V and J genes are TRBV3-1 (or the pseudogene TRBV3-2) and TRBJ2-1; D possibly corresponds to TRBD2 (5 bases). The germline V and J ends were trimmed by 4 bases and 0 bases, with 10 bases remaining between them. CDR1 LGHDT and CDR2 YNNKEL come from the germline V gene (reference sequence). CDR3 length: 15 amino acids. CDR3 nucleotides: TGTGCCAGCAGCCCCCGGAGGAGCTCCTACAATGAGCAGTTCTTC. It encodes CASSPRRSSYNEQFF.

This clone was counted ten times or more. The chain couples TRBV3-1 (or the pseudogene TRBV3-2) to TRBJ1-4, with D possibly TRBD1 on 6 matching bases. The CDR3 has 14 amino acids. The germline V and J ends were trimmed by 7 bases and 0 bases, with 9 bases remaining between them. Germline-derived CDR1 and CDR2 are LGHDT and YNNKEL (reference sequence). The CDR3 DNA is TGTGCCAGCAAGACAGGAGCAACTAATGAAAAACTGTTTTTT. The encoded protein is CASKTGATNEKLFF.

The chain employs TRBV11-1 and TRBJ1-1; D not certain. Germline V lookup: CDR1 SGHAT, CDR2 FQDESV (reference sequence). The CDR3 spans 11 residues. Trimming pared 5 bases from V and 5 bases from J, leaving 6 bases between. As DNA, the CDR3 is TGTGCCAGCAGCCCCTGGACTGAAGCTTTCTTT. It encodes CASSPWTEAFF.

The CDR3 is CASRGQGGNNSPLHF. CDR3 sequence (DNA): TGTGCCAGCAGGGGACAGGGTGGGAATAATTCACCCCTCCACTTT. The chain links TRBV6-5 to TRBJ1-6; 9 bases map to TRBD1. Germline-derived CDR1 and CDR2 are MNHEY and SVGAGI. V gave up 6 bases and J gave up 5 bases; unmatched junction bases: 5. The CDR3 is made up of 15 amino acids.

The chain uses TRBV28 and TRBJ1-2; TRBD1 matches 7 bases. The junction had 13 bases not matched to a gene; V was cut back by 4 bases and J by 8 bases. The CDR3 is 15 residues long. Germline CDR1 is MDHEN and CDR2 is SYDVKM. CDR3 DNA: TGTGCCAGCAGTTCCCTACCACAGGGGTCCAGGGGCTACACCTTC. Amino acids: CASSSLPQGSRGYTF.

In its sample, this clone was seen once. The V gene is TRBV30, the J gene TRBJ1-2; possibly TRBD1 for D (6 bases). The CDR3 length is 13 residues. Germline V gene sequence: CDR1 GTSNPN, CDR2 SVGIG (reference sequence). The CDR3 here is CARTVGRDYGYTF. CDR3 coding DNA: TGTGCTCGGACAGTTGGACGAGACTATGGCTACACCTTC.

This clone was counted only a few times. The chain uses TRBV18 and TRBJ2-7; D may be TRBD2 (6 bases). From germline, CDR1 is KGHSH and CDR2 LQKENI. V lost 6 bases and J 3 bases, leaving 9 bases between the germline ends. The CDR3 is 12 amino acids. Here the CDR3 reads CASSRELYEQYF. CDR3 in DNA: TGTGCCAGCTCCCGGGAGCTCTACGAGCAGTACTTC.

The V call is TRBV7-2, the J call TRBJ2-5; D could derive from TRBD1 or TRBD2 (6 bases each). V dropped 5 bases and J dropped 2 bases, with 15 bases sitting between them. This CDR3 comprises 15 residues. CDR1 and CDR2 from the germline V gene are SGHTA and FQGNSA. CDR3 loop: CASSPGLGGQETQYF. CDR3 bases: TGTGCCAGCAGCCCCGGGCTAGGGGGGCAAGAGACCCAGTACTTC. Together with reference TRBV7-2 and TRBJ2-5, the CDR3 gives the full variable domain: GAGVSQSPSNKVTEKGKDVELRCDPISGHTALYWYRQSLGQGLEFLIYFQGNSAPDKSGLPSDRFSAERTGGSVSTLTIQRTQQEDSAVYLCASSPGLGGQETQYFGPGTRLLVL.

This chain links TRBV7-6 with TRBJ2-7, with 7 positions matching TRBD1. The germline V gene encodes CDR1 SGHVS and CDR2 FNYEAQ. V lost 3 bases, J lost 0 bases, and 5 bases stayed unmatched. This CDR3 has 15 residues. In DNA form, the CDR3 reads TGTGCCAGCAGCTTGTTCCGGGACAGCTCCTACGAGCAGTACTTC. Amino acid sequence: CASSLFRDSSYEQYF.

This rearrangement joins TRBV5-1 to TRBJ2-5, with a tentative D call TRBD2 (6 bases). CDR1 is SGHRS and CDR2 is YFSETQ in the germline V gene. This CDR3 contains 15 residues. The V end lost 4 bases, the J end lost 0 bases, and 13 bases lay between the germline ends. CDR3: CASSARLVNQETQYF. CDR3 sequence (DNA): TGCGCCAGCAGCGCCCGACTAGTGAACCAAGAGACCCAGTACTTC.

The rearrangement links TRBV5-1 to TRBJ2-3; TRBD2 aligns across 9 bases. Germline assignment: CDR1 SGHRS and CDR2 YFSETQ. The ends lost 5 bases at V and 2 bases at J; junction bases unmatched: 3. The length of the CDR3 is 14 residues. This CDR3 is CASRVAGVTDTQYF. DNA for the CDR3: TGCGCCAGCAGAGTAGCGGGGGTCACAGATACGCAGTATTTT. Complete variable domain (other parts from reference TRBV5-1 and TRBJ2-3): KAGVTQTPRYLIKTRGQQVTLSCSPISGHRSVSWYQQTPGQGLQFLFEYFSETQRNKGNFPGRFSGRQFSNSRSEMNVSTLELGDSALYLCASRVAGVTDTQYFGPGTRLTVL.

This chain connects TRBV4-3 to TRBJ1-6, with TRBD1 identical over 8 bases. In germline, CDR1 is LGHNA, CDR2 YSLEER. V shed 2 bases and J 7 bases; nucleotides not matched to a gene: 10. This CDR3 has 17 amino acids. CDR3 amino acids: CASSQRLGQGWNSPLHF. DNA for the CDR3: TGCGCCAGCAGCCAACGACTCGGACAGGGATGGAATTCACCCCTCCACTTT.

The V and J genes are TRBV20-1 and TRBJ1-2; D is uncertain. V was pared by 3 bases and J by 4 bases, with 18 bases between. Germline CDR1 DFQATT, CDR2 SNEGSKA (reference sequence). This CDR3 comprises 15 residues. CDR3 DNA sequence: TGCAGTGCTAGTCGGTTTTTCTGGGAACCCTATGGCTACACCTTC. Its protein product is CSASRFFWEPYGYTF.

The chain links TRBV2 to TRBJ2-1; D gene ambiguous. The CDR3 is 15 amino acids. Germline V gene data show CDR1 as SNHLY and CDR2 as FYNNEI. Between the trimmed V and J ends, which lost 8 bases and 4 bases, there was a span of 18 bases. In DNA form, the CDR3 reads TGTGCCAGCCGCCCCGCGGCAGGATTTTACAATGAGCAGTTCTTC. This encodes CASRPAAGFYNEQFF.

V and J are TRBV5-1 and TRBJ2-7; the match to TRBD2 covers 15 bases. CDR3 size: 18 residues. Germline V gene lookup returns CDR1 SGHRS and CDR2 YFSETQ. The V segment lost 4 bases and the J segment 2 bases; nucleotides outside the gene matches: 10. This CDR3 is CASSRTSGRAVGTYEQYF. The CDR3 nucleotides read TGCGCCAGCAGCCGGACTAGCGGGAGGGCCGTCGGGACCTACGAGCAGTACTTC.

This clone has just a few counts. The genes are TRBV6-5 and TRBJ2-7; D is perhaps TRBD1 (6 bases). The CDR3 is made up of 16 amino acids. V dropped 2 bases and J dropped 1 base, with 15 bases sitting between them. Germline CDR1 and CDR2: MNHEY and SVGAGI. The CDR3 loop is CASSYDAGTRSYEQYF. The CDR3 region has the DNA TGTGCCAGCAGTTACGACGCCGGGACACGATCCTACGAGCAGTACTTC.

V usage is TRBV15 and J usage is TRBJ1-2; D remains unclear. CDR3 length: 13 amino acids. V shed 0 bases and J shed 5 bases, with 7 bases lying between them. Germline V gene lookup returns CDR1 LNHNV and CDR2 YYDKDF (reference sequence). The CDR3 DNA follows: TGTGCCACCAGCAGAGATTTAGTTTATGGCTACACCTTC. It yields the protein CATSRDLVYGYTF.

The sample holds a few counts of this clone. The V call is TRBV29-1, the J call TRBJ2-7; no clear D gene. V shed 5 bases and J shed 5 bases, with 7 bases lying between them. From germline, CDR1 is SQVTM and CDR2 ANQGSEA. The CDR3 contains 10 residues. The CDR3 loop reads CSVFFNEQYF. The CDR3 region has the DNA TGCAGCGTTTTCTTTAACGAGCAGTACTTC.

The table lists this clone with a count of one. The CDR3 spells CASSGTGGYEQYF. CDR3 nucleotides: TGTGCCAGCTCCGGGACAGGGGGCTACGAGCAGTACTTC. The chain is built from TRBV18 and TRBJ2-7, with 11 bases that match TRBD1. Germline V gene lookup returns CDR1 KGHSH and CDR2 LQKENI. The junction had 1 base not matched to a gene; V was cut back by 6 bases and J by 3 bases. CDR3 length equals 13 residues.

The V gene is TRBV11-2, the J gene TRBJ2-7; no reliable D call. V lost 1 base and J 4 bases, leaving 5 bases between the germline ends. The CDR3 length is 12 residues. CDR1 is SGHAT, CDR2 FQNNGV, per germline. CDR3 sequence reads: CASSLATYEQYF. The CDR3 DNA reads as TGTGCCAGCAGCTTAGCCACATACGAGCAGTACTTC.

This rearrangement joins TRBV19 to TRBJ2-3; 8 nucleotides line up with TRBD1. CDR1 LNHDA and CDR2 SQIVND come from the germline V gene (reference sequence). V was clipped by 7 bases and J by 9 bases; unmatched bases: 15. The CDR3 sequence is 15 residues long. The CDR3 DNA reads TGTGCCAGTAATCGGGGGACAGGAACCCCACAGACGCAGTATTTT. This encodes CASNRGTGTPQTQYF.

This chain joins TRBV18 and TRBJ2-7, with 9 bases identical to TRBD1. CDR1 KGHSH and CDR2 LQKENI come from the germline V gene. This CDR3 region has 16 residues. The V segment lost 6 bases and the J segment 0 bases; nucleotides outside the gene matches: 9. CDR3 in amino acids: CASSKTGTGSSYEQYF. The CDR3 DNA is TGTGCCAGCTCTAAAACCGGGACAGGGAGCTCCTACGAGCAGTACTTC.

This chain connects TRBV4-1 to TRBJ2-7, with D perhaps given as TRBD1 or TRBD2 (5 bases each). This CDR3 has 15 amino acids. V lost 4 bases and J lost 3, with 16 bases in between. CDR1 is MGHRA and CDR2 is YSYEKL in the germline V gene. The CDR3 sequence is CASSLGTTPNYEQYF. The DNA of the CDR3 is TGCGCCAGCAGCCTCGGGACGACACCCAACTACGAGCAGTACTTC.

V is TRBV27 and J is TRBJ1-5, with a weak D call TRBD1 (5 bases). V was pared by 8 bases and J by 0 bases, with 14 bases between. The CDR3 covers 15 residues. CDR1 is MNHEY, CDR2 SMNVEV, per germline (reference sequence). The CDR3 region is CASSDGTSSNQPQHF. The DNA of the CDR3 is TGTGCCAGCTCGGACGGGACTTCTAGCAATCAGCCCCAGCATTTT.